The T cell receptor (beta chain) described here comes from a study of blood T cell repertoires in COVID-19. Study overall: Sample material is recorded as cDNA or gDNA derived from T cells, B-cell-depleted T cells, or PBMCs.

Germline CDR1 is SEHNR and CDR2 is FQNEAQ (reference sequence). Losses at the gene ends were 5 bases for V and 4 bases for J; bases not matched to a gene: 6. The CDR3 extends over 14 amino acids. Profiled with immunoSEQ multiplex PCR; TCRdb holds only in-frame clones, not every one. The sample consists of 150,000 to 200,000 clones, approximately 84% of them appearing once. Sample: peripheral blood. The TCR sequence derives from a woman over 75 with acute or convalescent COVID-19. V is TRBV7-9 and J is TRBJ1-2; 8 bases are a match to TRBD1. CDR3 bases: TGTGCCAGCAGCCGTTCAGGGGGCCCCTATGGCTACACCTTC. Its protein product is CASSRSGGPYGYTF.